The entry below gives a single T cell receptor (beta chain) sequence along with its context. At least ten counts were recorded for this clonotype. The antigen it recognizes is unknown. No base qualities exist here, and no much larger clone lies one base off it. These data are taken from a study of T cells in Graves' hyperthyroidism and ophthalmopathy (dated by TCRdb to between 2019 and 2020). In terms of the full investigation: Peripheral blood samples were taken at the time of initial diagnosis, prior to any treatment. The study also compared thyroid tissue and blood T-cell repertoires from about six Graves' hyperthyroidism patients. According to the paper, TCR Vbeta CDR3 sequencing was carried out on approximately 140 peripheral blood samples, which came from 40 to 45 ophthalmopathy, around 74 hyperthyroidism and roughly 17 progressor patients. For training and testing, the 100 or so patients in the discovery cohort were randomly divided in a 7:3 ratio. After blood sampling, hyperthyroidism patients were treated with methimazole at a starting dose of 30 mg daily, and ophthalmopathy patients were treated with high-dose intravenous methylprednisolone. To identify distinguishing TCR V-J signatures, a discovery cohort of 100 patients was used, comprising some 45 with Graves' ophthalmopathy and approximately 58 with stable Graves' hyperthyroidism. Prospective prediction of ophthalmopathy was tested in an independent validation cohort of approximately 18 hyperthyroidism patients and 17 patients who later progressed to ophthalmopathy. What the authors observed across the whole study: In validation, the model predicted progression to ophthalmopathy a median of roughly 6.2 months before onset, with over 55% sensitivity and 72.22% specificity. A 13 V-J signature model separated ophthalmopathy from stable hyperthyroidism, with 87.88% sensitivity and 81% to 83% specificity in cross-validation and 80%/75% in testing. Most expanded thyroid clonotypes (frequency above 0.001) were also found in blood, which suggests that blood repertoires may mirror thyroid immune responses. Sample size was not statistically predetermined, and investigators were not blinded to group allocation.

A patient counted as having stable Graves' hyperthyroidism if no progression to ophthalmopathy occurred over 18 months of follow-up. Hyperthyroidism patients were newly diagnosed, had a disease duration of under 2 months, and were aged 18 to 65 years. Exclusion was applied to patients with uncontrolled infections, other autoimmune diseases, pregnancy or lactation. Diagnoses were established on the basis of clinical symptoms, serum thyroxine and TRAb, thyroid ultrasound, and orbital computed tomography. Ficoll-Paque density gradient centrifugation was used to isolate PBMCs from about 10 ml of fresh peripheral blood. Total RNA was extracted using Trizol reagent, and RNA quality was assessed on an Agilent 2100 Bioanalyzer. TCR beta CDR3 regions were amplified from RNA transcripts. A first-round RT-PCR of the TCR CDR3 used the HTBI primer set with the Qiagen OneStep RT-PCR kit. Libraries were constructed in a second round of multiplex PCR, after which size selection and purification were performed. Paired-end sequencing of the libraries was performed with 100 bp reads on an Illumina HiSeq2000. Per the source publication's procedure: SOAPnuke was used to process the raw data, with reads discarded if the reads contained adapters or uncalled bases, had a mean Phred below 15, or lacked an exact constant-primer or identifier match. High-quality paired reads were merged using COPE v1.2.5, and each unique nucleotide sequence was defined as a clonotype. MiTCR v1.1 was used to align clonotypes to the IMGT TRBV, TRBD and TRBJ reference segments. The analysis was restricted to V-J combinations with a frequency above 0.0001, which together covered about 99% of the repertoires. The TCS score was defined as F50 (clonal expansion) divided by E x V (chaos), with BLOSUM62-based TCRdist calculated between CDR3 peptides within each V-J. Welch's t-statistics and random forest reduced some 510 V-J features to about 12, which were used in a naive Bayes classifier (R e1071). The raw public reads went through TCRdb reprocessing: fastp at Q25, MiXCR clone calling, in-frame beta chains kept. Each entry is one CDR3 protein sequence, shown with its most common DNA and genes. TCRdb assigned the V and J calls; the authors' analysis was not used. The sample records 550,000 to 650,000 distinct CDR3 sequences, 11% to 15% of which are singletons. The leading ten clones occupy about 15% of the sample.

The germline V gene encodes CDR1 MNHNS and CDR2 SASEGT. The CDR3 runs 13 amino acids, cysteine and phenylalanine included. Only the CDR3 portion is preserved as DNA: 39 bases, with reading frame beginning at the first base. V loses 6 bases of germline sequence and J loses 4 bases, and the interval between the two ends is 13 bases. The TCR comes from a woman in her thirties or forties with Graves' hyperthyroidism. Sequencing used blood. The chain employs TRBV6-1 and TRBJ2-7; the D segment may tentatively be TRBD1 or TRBD2, each giving 5 matched bases. DNA sequence: TGTGCCAGCAGCAGGGACCAAATATACGAGCAGTACTTC. Its amino acids are CASSRDQIYEQYF.